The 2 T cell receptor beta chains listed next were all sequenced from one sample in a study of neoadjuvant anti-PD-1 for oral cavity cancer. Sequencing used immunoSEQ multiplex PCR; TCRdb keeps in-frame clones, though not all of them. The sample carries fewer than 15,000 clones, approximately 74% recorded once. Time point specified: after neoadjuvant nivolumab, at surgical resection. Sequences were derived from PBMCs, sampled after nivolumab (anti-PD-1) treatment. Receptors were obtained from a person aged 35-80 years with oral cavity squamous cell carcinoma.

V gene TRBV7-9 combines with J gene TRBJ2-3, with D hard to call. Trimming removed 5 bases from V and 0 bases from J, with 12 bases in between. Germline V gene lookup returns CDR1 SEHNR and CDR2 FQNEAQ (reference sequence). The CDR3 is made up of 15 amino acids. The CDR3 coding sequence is TGTGCCAGCAGCCGTGTGGCATCTAGCACAGATACGCAGTATTTT. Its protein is CASSRVASSTDTQYF.

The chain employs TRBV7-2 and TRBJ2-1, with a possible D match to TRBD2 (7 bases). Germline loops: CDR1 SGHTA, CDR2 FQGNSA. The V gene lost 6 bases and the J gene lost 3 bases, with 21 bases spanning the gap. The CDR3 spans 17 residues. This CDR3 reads CASRPIGGGLGYNEQFF. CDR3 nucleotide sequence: TGTGCCAGCAGGCCGATAGGGGGAGGGCTGGGCTACAATGAGCAGTTCTTC.